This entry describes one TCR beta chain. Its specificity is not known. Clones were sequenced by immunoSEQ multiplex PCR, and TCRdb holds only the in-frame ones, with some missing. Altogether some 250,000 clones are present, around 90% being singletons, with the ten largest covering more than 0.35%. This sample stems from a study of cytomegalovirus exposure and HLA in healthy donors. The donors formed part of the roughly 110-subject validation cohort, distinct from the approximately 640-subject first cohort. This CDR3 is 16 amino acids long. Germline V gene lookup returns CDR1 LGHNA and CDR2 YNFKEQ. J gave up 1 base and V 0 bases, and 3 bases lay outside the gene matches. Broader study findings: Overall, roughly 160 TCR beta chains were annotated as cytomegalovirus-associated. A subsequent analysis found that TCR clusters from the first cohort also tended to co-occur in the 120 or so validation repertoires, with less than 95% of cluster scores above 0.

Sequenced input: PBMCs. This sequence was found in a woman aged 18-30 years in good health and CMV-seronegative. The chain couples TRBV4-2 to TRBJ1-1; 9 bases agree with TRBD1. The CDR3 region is CASSQDPGQGNTEAFF. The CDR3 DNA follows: TGTGCCAGCAGCCAAGATCCGGGACAGGGGAACACTGAAGCTTTCTTT.